This TCR beta chain was observed in a study of early T cells in non-severe SARS-CoV-2 infection. Researchers tagged individual cDNA molecules with unique molecular identifiers. TCRdb itself ran the 5' RACE reads through MiXCR, one entry per CDR3 protein. The table lists some 110,000 distinct CDR3 sequences, about 15% of them singletons. Germline CDR1 and CDR2: SEHNR and FQNEAQ (reference sequence). With 1 base removed from V and 0 bases from J, the gap between germline ends came to 10 bases. This CDR3 contains 15 residues. This clonotype was detected a few times. Sequenced: whole blood. This TCR derives from an adult who was a healthcare worker with PCR-confirmed SARS-CoV-2 infection or an uninfected control (not recorded which). The chain is built from TRBV7-9 and TRBJ2-7; the D gene is possibly TRBD1 (5 bases). CDR3 in amino acids: CASSLGGAASYEQYF. CDR3 bases: TGTGCCAGCAGCTTAGGGGGCGCGGCCTCCTACGAGCAGTACTTC.